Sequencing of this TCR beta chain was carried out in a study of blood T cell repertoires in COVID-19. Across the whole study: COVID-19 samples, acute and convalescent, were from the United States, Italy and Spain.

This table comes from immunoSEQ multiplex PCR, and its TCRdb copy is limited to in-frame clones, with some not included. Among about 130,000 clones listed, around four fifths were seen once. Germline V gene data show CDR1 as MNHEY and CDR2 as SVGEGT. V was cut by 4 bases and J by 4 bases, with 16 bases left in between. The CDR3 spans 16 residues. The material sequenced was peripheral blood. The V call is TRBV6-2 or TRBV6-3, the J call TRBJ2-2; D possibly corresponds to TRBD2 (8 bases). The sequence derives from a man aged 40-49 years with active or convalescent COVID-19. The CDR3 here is CASSFREGAFTGELFF. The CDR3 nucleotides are TGTGCCAGCAGTTTCCGGGAGGGGGCCTTCACCGGGGAGCTGTTTTTT.